This record covers a single TCR beta chain. The source of the sample is a study of blood T cell repertoires in COVID-19. Across the whole study: Nucleic acid was either cDNA or gDNA, and it came from T cells, B-cell-depleted T cells, or PBMCs.

Per the germline V gene, CDR1 is LNHDA and CDR2 is SQIVND (reference sequence). The CDR3 is 11 residues long. With 6 bases removed from V and 10 bases from J, the gap between germline ends came to 12 bases. The table came from immunoSEQ multiplex PCR; TCRdb's copy has only in-frame clones and leaves some out. This repertoire shows 160,000 or so clones, around 82% found once; its top ten account for about 5.6%. Assignment of participants to cohorts was predicated upon participant-reported clinical history. The chain couples TRBV19 to TRBJ1-2, with D possibly being TRBD1 (5 bases). The sequenced material came from PBMCs or T cells enriched from blood (not recorded which). The TCR originated in a man aged 40-55 years who had recovered from COVID-19. Written as DNA, the CDR3 is TGTGCCAGTAGCATGGGACTAATCTACACCTTC. Its translation is CASSMGLIYTF. Variable domain in full (rest from reference TRBV19 and TRBJ1-2): DGGITQSPKYLFRKEGQNVTLSCEQNLNHDAMYWYRQDPGQGLRLIYYSQIVNDFQKGDIAEGYSVSREKKESFPLTVTSAQKNPTAFYLCASSMGLIYTFGSGTRLTVV.